One sample yielded the 31 T cell receptor beta chains listed below, sequenced in a study of post-analysis software for immune sequencing data. General study results and limits: Included in a set of roughly five TRBV segments more frequent in patients than controls were TRBV5-6, TRBV5-1 and TRBV20-1.

These receptors have no identified antigens. Prepared TCR beta cDNA libraries contained unique molecular identifiers. TCRdb re-called the PCR reads with MiXCR, one entry per CDR3 protein. The sample yields fewer than 850,000 distinct CDR3 sequences, about 32% seen once. Material: blood. Every receptor here comes from a girl aged 5-17 years with multiple sclerosis.

This clonotype was detected only a few times. The chain carries TRBV10-2 and TRBJ2-3; D call uncertain. The CDR3 covers 13 residues. From germline, CDR1 is WSHSY and CDR2 SAAADI. The V gene lost 7 bases and the J gene lost 0 bases, with 8 bases spanning the gap. This CDR3 is CASNGLSTDTQYF. As DNA, the CDR3 is TGCGCCAGCAATGGGCTGAGCACAGATACGCAGTATTTT.

The chain joins TRBV20-1 to TRBJ1-2; D unresolved. Per the germline V gene, CDR1 is DFQATT and CDR2 is SNEGSKA (reference sequence). The CDR3 has 13 amino acids. Trimming pared 0 bases from V and 8 bases from J, leaving 13 bases between. The CDR3 region is CSARDEGSQGYTF. In nucleotides, the CDR3 is TGCAGTGCTAGAGATGAGGGATCCCAAGGCTACACCTTC.

V is TRBV7-9 and J is TRBJ2-1; the D is unclear. CDR1 is SEHNR and CDR2 is FQNEAQ in the germline V gene (reference sequence). V was trimmed by 1 base and J by 3 bases, leaving 10 bases between them. The CDR3 covers 15 residues. The CDR3 DNA reads TGTGCCAGCAGCTTAGTGTCGGGCTTCTACAATGAGCAGTTCTTC. Translated: CASSLVSGFYNEQFF.

V and J are TRBV2 and TRBJ2-5, with D perhaps matching TRBD2 (5 bases). The V gene lost 3 bases and the J gene lost 4 bases, with 12 bases spanning the gap. In germline, CDR1 is SNHLY, CDR2 FYNNEI. This CDR3 is 14 amino acids long. CDR3 nucleotides: TGTGCCAGCAGTGACTCGCCCCGGGGAGAGACCCAGTACTTC. It specifies CASSDSPRGETQYF. The variable domain in full, with the rest retrieved from reference TRBV2 and TRBJ2-5, is EPEVTQTPSHQVTQMGQEVILRCVPISNHLYFYWYRQILGQKVEFLVSFYNNEISEKSEIFDDQFSVERPDGSNFTLKIRSTKLEDSAMYFCASSDSPRGETQYFGPGTRLLVL.

The chain recombines TRBV20-1 with TRBJ2-1; maybe TRBD1 (6 bases). V gave up 1 base and J gave up 8 bases, with 9 bases separating them. Germline V gene sequence: CDR1 DFQATT, CDR2 SNEGSKA (reference sequence). The CDR3 is 12 amino acids. DNA for the CDR3: TGCAGTGCTAGAGTGGGGGCCCATGAGCAGTTCTTC. Amino acid sequence: CSARVGAHEQFF.

This chain links TRBV11-1 with TRBJ2-4, with D possibly TRBD2 on 5 matching bases. Deletions cut 5 bases from V and 8 bases from J, with 19 bases between. This CDR3 region has 15 residues. Germline CDR1 SGHAT, CDR2 FQDESV (reference sequence). The CDR3 loop reads CASSPRDGPGDIQYF. CDR3 DNA: TGTGCCAGCAGCCCAAGAGATGGGCCCGGGGACATTCAGTACTTC.

Details on this clonotype: With a much larger clone just one base away, this may be a read error. Because the CDR3 is missing its conserved closing phenylalanine or tryptophan, this is likely a read error. The rearrangement uses TRBV20-1 and TRBJ2-1, with TRBD2 matching 8 bases. The CDR3 is 16 amino acids. From germline, CDR1 is DFQATT and CDR2 SNEGSKA (reference sequence). CDR3 protein: CSAPEPGGPSYNEQFC. The CDR3 nucleotides are TGCAGCGCCCCGGAGCCGGGGGGGCCATCCTACAATGAGCAGTTCTGC.

This chain uses TRBV28 with TRBJ2-7; 11 bases align to TRBD2. In germline, CDR1 is MDHEN, CDR2 SYDVKM. Unmatched junction bases numbered 10, after V lost 3 bases and J lost 6 bases. The CDR3 extends over 16 amino acids. The CDR3 loop is CASSLSLAGGRTEQYF. In nucleotides, the CDR3 is TGTGCCAGCAGTTTGAGTCTAGCGGGAGGTCGAACCGAGCAGTACTTC.

Note on this clonotype: A much larger clonotype is one base distant, so this may be a read error. The chain is built from TRBV20-1 and TRBJ2-1, with 7 bases identical to TRBD2. The DNA end is a closer match to TRBJ2-7, so the J assignment may be wrong. The CDR3 length is 14 residues. Germline V gene data show CDR1 as DFQATT and CDR2 as SNEGSKA (reference sequence). The chain's CDR3 is CSAKRGSSYNEQYF. The CDR3 DNA follows: TGCAGTGCCAAGCGGGGAAGCTCCTACAATGAGCAGTACTTC.

The chain joins TRBV6-4 to TRBJ2-2; TRBD2 agrees at 10 bases. The CDR3 contains 15 residues. The J segment lost 6 bases and the V segment lost 7 bases, leaving 8 bases of the junction unmatched. The V gene's germline CDR1 is MRHNA and CDR2 SNTAGT. DNA of the CDR3: TGTGCCAGCAAAGGTCTAGCGGGAGTGGCCGGGGAGCTGTTTTTT. Amino acids: CASKGLAGVAGELFF.

V gene TRBV6-5 combines with J gene TRBJ1-5, with D maybe TRBD1 (5 bases). V was cut by 6 bases and J by 6 bases, with 15 bases left in between. This CDR3 has 14 amino acids. CDR1 is MNHEY and CDR2 is SVGAGI in the germline V gene. CDR3 loop: CASSETQGSQPQHF. The CDR3 coding sequence is TGTGCCAGCAGCGAGACGCAGGGTAGTCAGCCCCAGCATTTT.

This clonotype was seen just once. A junction boundary mismatches the germline segment, possibly from a read error. V usage is TRBV7-2 and J usage is TRBJ2-3; the match to TRBD2 covers 9 bases. Per the germline V gene, CDR1 is SGHTA and CDR2 is FQGNSA. The CDR3 contains 17 residues. CDR3 in DNA: TGTGCCAGCAGCTGGGGAGGCCTAGCGGGATATCGAGATGCGCAGTATTTT. It specifies CASSWGGLAGYRDAQYF.

Regarding this clonotype: The conserved phenylalanine or tryptophan is not found at the CDR3 terminus, so this likely reflects a read error. V is TRBV12-3 or TRBV12-4 and J is TRBJ2-1; D is unclear. Trimming removed 1 base at V and 12 bases at J, with 13 bases between. CDR3 length equals 13 residues. Here the CDR3 reads CASSLGAIDGQFL. The CDR3 bases are TGTGCCAGCAGTTTAGGGGCAATCGATGGGCAGTTCTTA.

This clonotype has more than one count but fewer than ten. V gene TRBV20-1 combines with J gene TRBJ1-2, with 7 bases identical to TRBD1. CDR1 and CDR2 from the germline V gene are DFQATT and SNEGSKA (reference sequence). V was pared by 6 bases and J by 2 bases, with 6 bases of the junction left unmatched. The CDR3 covers 13 residues. CDR3 nucleotide sequence: TGCAGTGCGGAGACAGGGAAGAACTATGGCTACACCTTC. Translated: CSAETGKNYGYTF.

This chain uses TRBV2 with TRBJ2-2; D is undetermined. Germline lookup yields CDR1 SNHLY and CDR2 FYNNEI. CDR3 length equals 15 residues. Trimming shortened V by 4 bases and J by 4 bases, and 13 bases separated the two germline ends. CDR3 nucleotides: TGTGCCAGCAGTGGACGGAAGGTGACCACCGGGGAGCTGTTTTTT. As protein: CASSGRKVTTGELFF.

This clonotype showed up just a few times. This chain links TRBV15 with TRBJ2-1, with 7 bases identical to TRBD2. From germline, CDR1 is LNHNV and CDR2 YYDKDF (reference sequence). The V gene end was trimmed by 5 bases and the J gene end by 2 bases; junction bases not matched to a gene: 3. CDR3 length: 14 amino acids. This CDR3 reads CATSVRETYNEQFF. CDR3 nucleotides: TGTGCCACCAGCGTGCGGGAGACCTACAATGAGCAGTTCTTC. Filled out from reference TRBV15 and TRBJ2-1, the complete variable domain reads DAMVIQNPRYQVTQFGKPVTLSCSQTLNHNVMYWYQQKSSQAPKLLFHYYDKDFNNEADTPDNFQSRRPNTSFCFLDIRSPGLGDTAMYLCATSVRETYNEQFFGPGTRLTVL.

The J gene is TRBJ1-4, the V gene TRBV2, with D maybe TRBD1 (6 bases). Germline values: CDR1 SNHLY, CDR2 FYNNEI. The CDR3 loop spans 15 amino acids. The V end was cut by 3 bases, the J end by 7 bases, with 15 bases between. In DNA, the CDR3 is TGTGCCAGCAGTGAGGGGCAGGGGCGGGGTGAAAAACTGTTTTTT. This translates into CASSEGQGRGEKLFF.

For this clonotype: The junction differs from germline at one of its ends, possibly a read error. The V call is TRBV24-1, the J call TRBJ2-1; TRBD2 matches 8 bases. CDR1 and CDR2 from the germline V gene are KGHDR and SFDVKD. The length of the CDR3 is 16 residues. The CDR3 DNA sequence: TGTGCCGCCAGTGACACAAGCGGGAGCACCTACAATGAGCAGTTCTTC. Protein product: CAASDTSGSTYNEQFF.

This rearrangement joins TRBV4-1 to TRBJ2-1, with TRBD2 matching 7 bases. V gave up 7 bases and J gave up 3 bases; unmatched junction bases: 9. This CDR3 has 15 amino acids. In germline, CDR1 is MGHRA, CDR2 YSYEKL. The CDR3 spells CASNNGPSGYNEQFF. As DNA, the CDR3 is TGCGCCAGCAACAACGGGCCTAGCGGCTACAATGAGCAGTTCTTC.

J is TRBJ2-3 and V is TRBV9, with D uncertain. The CDR3 loop spans 16 amino acids. The germline CDR1 and CDR2 sequences are SGDLS and YYNGEE. Trimming cost V 0 bases and J 2 bases, with 13 bases left between them. CDR3 DNA: TGTGCCAGCAGCGTAGGATCGGCCTCTGACACAGATACGCAGTATTTT. Protein sequence: CASSVGSASDTDTQYF. Drawing the rest from reference TRBV9 and TRBJ2-3, the complete variable domain is DSGVTQTPKHLITATGQRVTLRCSPRSGDLSVYWYQQSLDQGLQFLIQYYNGEERAKGNILERFSAQQFPDLHSELNLSSLELGDSALYFCASSVGSASDTDTQYFGPGTRLTVL.

In this sample, this clonotype turned up a few times. This chain uses TRBV7-9 with TRBJ1-4, with TRBD1 matching 9 bases. Germline CDR1 and CDR2: SEHNR and FQNEAQ (reference sequence). The CDR3 loop spans 16 amino acids. V shed 4 bases and J 0 bases; nucleotides not matched to a gene: 3. In DNA, the CDR3 is TGTGCCAGCAGCTGGACAGGGGACCCAACTAATGAAAAACTGTTTTTT. The encoded protein is CASSWTGDPTNEKLFF.

This chain joins TRBV7-9 and TRBJ2-7; 7 nucleotides align to TRBD1. The germline V gene encodes CDR1 SEHNR and CDR2 FQNEAQ (reference sequence). V gave up 5 bases and J gave up 5 bases; unmatched junction bases: 3. This CDR3 comprises 12 residues. The CDR3 nucleotides are TGTGCCAGCAGCGTACAGGGGAACGAGCAGTACTTC. It encodes CASSVQGNEQYF.

The sample holds a few counts of this clonotype. At one end, the junction sequence differs from germline, possibly due to a read error. The chain is built from TRBV7-2 and TRBJ2-3; D is undetermined. Germline CDR1 is SGHTA and CDR2 is FQGNSA. This CDR3 comprises 14 residues. CDR3 DNA: TGTGCCGGCAGAGTCGGTGGGAGCACAGATACGCAGTATTTT. Translating it yields CAGRVGGSTDTQYF. The whole variable domain, remainder taken from reference TRBV7-2 and TRBJ2-3, is GAGVSQSPSNKVTEKGKDVELRCDPISGHTALYWYRQSLGQGLEFLIYFQGNSAPDKSGLPSDRFSAERTGGSVSTLTIQRTQQEDSAVYLCAGRVGGSTDTQYFGPGTRLTVL.

The chain carries TRBV2 and TRBJ2-3; the D is unclear. CDR1 and CDR2 (germline): SNHLY, FYNNEI. The CDR3 runs to 12 residues. With 4 bases removed from V and 4 bases from J, the gap between germline ends came to 6 bases. The CDR3, as DNA: TGTGCCAGCAGTGTCTGGGCAGATACGCAGTATTTT. It is translated as CASSVWADTQYF.

The chain employs TRBV28 and TRBJ1-2; the D is unclear. V shed 6 bases and J shed 7 bases, with 12 bases lying between them. Germline CDR1 and CDR2: MDHEN and SYDVKM. The CDR3 contains 12 residues. This chain's CDR3 is CASRLTGSGYTF. For the CDR3, the DNA is TGTGCCAGCAGACTTACGGGGAGTGGCTACACCTTC.

This clonotype occurred a few times. The rearrangement links TRBV5-5 to TRBJ2-1; D remains ambiguous. This CDR3 has 14 amino acids. V dropped 1 base and J dropped 9 bases, with 14 bases sitting between them. CDR1 SGHKS and CDR2 YYEKEE come from the germline V gene (reference sequence). CDR3 residues: CASSLRPPVSEQFF. CDR3 in DNA: TGTGCCAGCAGCTTGAGGCCCCCCGTCAGTGAGCAGTTCTTC.

In nucleotides, the CDR3 is TGTGCCAGCAGAAGCGGAGCAGACCAGCCCCAGCATTTT. This sequence encodes CASRSGADQPQHF. The chain employs TRBV28 and TRBJ1-5, with no clear D. The CDR3 runs to 13 residues. With 6 bases removed from V and 7 bases from J, the gap between germline ends came to 13 bases. CDR1 is MDHEN and CDR2 is SYDVKM in the germline V gene. Drawing the rest from reference TRBV28 and TRBJ1-5, the complete variable domain is DVKVTQSSRYLVKRTGEKVFLECVQDMDHENMFWYRQDPGLGLRLIYFSYDVKMKEKGDIPEGYSVSREKKERFSLILESASTNQTSMYLCASRSGADQPQHFGDGTRLSIL.

The CDR3 sequence is CASTEFRCGGETQYF. In DNA form, the CDR3 reads TGTGCCAGCACCGAATTCAGGTGCGGGGGAGAGACCCAGTACTTC. The chain recombines TRBV5-5 with TRBJ2-7; 7 bases fit TRBD2. Matching the DNA end better, TRBJ2-5 makes the J call doubtful. Germline CDR1 is SGHKS and CDR2 is YYEKEE (reference sequence). The CDR3 runs to 15 residues.

The CDR3 DNA is TGCAGTGTCCCGTGGACTAGCCACAATGAGCAGTTCTTC. Translation gives CSVPWTSHNEQFF. This chain uses TRBV20-1 with TRBJ2-1, with 8 bases lining up with TRBD2. The trim removed 7 bases at V and 5 bases at J, leaving 7 bases unmatched. The CDR3 totals 13 residues. Germline V gives CDR1 DFQATT, CDR2 SNEGSKA (reference sequence).

This clonotype was seen at least ten times. This chain joins TRBV28 and TRBJ2-4; D possibly uses TRBD1 or TRBD2 (5 bases each). Trimming removed 6 bases at V and 5 bases at J, with 14 bases between. CDR1 and CDR2 (germline): MDHEN, SYDVKM. There are 14 residues in the CDR3. CDR3 sequence reads: CASRHGLGENIQYF. The CDR3 coding sequence is TGTGCCAGCAGACACGGGTTGGGGGAAAACATTCAGTACTTC.

On this clonotype itself: A read error may be the cause here, since a much bigger clone is one base away. The chain is built from TRBV9 and TRBJ2-3, with D possibly being TRBD1 or TRBD2 (5 bases each). The germline CDR1 and CDR2 sequences are SGDLS and YYNGEE. CDR3 length: 13 residues. Trimming removed 0 bases at V and 8 bases at J, with 10 bases between. The CDR3 DNA reads as TGTGCCAGCAGCGTAGTCGGGGCAGGTACGCAGTATTTT. It translates to CASSVVGAGTQYF.